This TCR beta chain was sequenced for a study of shared clonotypes between healthy human individuals. Findings of the study overall: Relative to memory subsets, naive subsets generally showed larger estimated richness. The generation probabilities recorded for non-shared clonotypes fell below those of clonotypes shared by all four donors.

Remarks on this clone: The antigen remains unidentified.

TCRdb keeps only in-frame clones here, not all; method: immunoSEQ multiplex PCR. This sample has around 2,000,000 clones, with about 95% found just once. Cells designated naive CD8 were CD45RO-negative and were positively selected for CCR7, with terminally differentiated effector memory CD45RA+ cells excluded. V shed 8 bases and J shed 11 bases, with 7 bases lying between them. The CDR3 runs to 9 residues. Germline V lookup: CDR1 MNHEY, CDR2 SVGAGI. The TCR was taken from a young man in good health. The rearrangement uses TRBV6-5 and TRBJ2-4, with D unclear. What was sequenced was naive CD8+ T cells sorted from blood. As DNA, the CDR3 is TGTGCCAGCGGCCGCGTTCAGTACTTC. It specifies CASGRVQYF.